This T cell receptor beta chain is drawn from a study of PD-1 blockade in classical Hodgkin lymphoma. Sequenced by immunoSEQ multiplex PCR; TCRdb stores in-frame clones only, minus some. The profile shows roughly 9,100 clones, nearly 85% of them singletons. CDR3 size: 15 residues. Trimming removed 4 bases at V and 2 bases at J, with 12 bases between. Germline V gene lookup returns CDR1 LNHDA and CDR2 SQIVND (reference sequence). The time point: cycle 4 day 1 (C4D1), after less than 7 weeks of nivolumab. Every patient was affected by relapse after autologous stem cell transplantation, while exposure to brentuximab vedotin was not uniform. Complete response, partial response or progressive disease was each patient's best response. This clone is termed hyperexpanded (1% or more).

This TCR was recovered from a human donor with classical Hodgkin lymphoma. The sequenced sample was peripheral blood mononuclear cells (PBMCs), obtained before the fourth cycle of nivolumab. The chain is built from TRBV19 and TRBJ1-5, with D perhaps matching TRBD1 (5 bases). The CDR3 region has the DNA TGTGCCAGTAGTAAGGGACTCCGGGGCAATCAGCCCCAGCATTTT. Amino acids: CASSKGLRGNQPQHF.